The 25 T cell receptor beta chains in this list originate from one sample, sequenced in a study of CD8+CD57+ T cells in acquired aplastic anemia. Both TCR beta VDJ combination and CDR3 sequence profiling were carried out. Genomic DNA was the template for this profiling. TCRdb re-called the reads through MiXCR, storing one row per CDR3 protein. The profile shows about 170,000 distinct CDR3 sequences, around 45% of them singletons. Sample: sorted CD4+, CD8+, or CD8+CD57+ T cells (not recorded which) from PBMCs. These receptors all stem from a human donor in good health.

The CDR3 DNA follows: TGTGCCAGCAGTTATGGGGAAGGGGCCGCAAAACTGTTTTTT. This encodes CASSYGEGAAKLFF. The gene calls are TRBV6-5 and TRBJ1-4; D is possibly TRBD1 (5 bases). The CDR3 covers 14 residues. CDR1 and CDR2 from the germline V gene are MNHEY and SVGAGI. With 3 bases removed from V and 10 bases from J, the gap between germline ends came to 15 bases.

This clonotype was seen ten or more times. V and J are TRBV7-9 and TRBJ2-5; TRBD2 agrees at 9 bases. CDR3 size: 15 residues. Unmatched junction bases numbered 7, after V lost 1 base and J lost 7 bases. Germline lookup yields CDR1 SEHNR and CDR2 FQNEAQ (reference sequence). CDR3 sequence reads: CASSLEGTSLATQYF. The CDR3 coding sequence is TGTGCCAGCAGCTTAGAAGGGACTAGCCTAGCGACCCAGTACTTC.

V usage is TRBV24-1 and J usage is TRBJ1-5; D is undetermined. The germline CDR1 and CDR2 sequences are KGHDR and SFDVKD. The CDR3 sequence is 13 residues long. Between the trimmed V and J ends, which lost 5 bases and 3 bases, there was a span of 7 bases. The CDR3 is CATSGGPNQPQHF. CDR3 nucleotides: TGTGCCACCAGTGGAGGCCCCAATCAGCCCCAGCATTTT.

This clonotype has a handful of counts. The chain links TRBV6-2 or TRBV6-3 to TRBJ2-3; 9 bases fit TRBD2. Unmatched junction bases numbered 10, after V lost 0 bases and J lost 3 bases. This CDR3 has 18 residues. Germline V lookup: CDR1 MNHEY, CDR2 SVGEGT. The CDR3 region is CASSYSPVVTSGTDTQYF. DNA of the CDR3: TGTGCCAGCAGTTACTCGCCGGTCGTGACTAGCGGAACAGATACGCAGTATTTT.

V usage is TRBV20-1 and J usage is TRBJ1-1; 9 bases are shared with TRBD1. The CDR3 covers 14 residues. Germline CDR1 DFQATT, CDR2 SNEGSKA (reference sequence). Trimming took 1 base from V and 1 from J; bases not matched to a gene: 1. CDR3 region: CSARGTGANTEAFF. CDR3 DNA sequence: TGCAGTGCTAGAGGGACAGGGGCGAACACTGAAGCTTTCTTT.

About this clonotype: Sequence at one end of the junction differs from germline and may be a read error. The CDR3 nucleotides are TGCGCCAGTAGTATAGAGGGGCGCGGACAGCCCCAGCATTTT. Amino acid sequence: CASSIEGRGQPQHF. This chain uses TRBV19 with TRBJ1-5; perhaps TRBD1 as D (5 bases). Germline V gene sequence: CDR1 LNHDA, CDR2 SQIVND (reference sequence). This CDR3 has 14 amino acids. Full variable domain (remainder filled in from reference TRBV19 and TRBJ1-5): DGGITQSPKYLFRKEGQNVTLSCEQNLNHDAMYWYRQDPGQGLRLIYYSQIVNDFQKGDIAEGYSVSREKKESFPLTVTSAQKNPTAFYLCASSIEGRGQPQHFGDGTRLSIL.

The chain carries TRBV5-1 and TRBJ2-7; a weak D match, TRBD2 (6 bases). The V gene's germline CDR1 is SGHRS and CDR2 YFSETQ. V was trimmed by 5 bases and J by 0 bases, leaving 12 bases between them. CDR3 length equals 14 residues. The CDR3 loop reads CASSSGGSSYEQYF. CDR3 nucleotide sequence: TGCGCCAGCAGTTCCGGGGGTAGCTCCTACGAGCAGTACTTC. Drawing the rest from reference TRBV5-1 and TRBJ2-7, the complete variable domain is KAGVTQTPRYLIKTRGQQVTLSCSPISGHRSVSWYQQTPGQGLQFLFEYFSETQRNKGNFPGRFSGRQFSNSRSEMNVSTLELGDSALYLCASSSGGSSYEQYFGPGTRLTVT.

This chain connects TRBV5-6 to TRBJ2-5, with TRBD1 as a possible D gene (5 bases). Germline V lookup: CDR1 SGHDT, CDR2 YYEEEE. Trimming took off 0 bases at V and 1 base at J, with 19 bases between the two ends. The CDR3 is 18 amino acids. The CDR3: CASSLGWSFWGPQETQYF. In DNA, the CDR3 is TGTGCCAGCAGCTTGGGGTGGAGCTTCTGGGGCCCCCAAGAGACCCAGTACTTC.

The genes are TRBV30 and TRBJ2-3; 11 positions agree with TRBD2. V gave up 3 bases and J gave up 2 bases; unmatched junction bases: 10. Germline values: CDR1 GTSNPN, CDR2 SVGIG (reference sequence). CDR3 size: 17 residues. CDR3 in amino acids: CAWRGTGTSGYTDTQYF. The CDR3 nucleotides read TGTGCCTGGAGGGGGACCGGGACTAGCGGATACACAGATACGCAGTATTTT.

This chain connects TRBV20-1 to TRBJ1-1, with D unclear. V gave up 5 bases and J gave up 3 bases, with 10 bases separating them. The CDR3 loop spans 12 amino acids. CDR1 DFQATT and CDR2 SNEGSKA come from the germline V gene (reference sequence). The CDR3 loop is CSALTADTEAFF. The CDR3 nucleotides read TGCAGTGCTTTGACGGCTGACACTGAAGCTTTCTTT.

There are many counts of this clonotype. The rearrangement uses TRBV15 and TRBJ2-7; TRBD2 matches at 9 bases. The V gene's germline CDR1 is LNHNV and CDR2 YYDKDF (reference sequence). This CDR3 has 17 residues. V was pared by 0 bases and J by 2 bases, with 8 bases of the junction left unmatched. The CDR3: CATSRDWAGGPAYEQYF. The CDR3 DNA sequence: TGTGCCACCAGCAGAGATTGGGCGGGAGGGCCGGCCTACGAGCAGTACTTC.

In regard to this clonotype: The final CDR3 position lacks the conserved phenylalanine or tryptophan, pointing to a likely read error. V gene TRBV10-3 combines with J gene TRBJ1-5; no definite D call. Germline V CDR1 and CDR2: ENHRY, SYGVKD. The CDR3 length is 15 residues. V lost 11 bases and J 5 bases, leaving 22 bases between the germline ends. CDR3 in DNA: TGTGCCCCCAGGCGGGTGAGGCAGGAACATCAGCCCCAGCATTGT. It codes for CAPRRVRQEHQPQHC.

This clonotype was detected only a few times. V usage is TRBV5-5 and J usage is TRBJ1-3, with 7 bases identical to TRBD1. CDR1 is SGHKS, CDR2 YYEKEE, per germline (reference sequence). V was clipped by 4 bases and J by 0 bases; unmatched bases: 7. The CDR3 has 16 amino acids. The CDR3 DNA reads TGTGCCAGCAGCAAGGACAGGCCCGGCTCTGGAAACACCATATATTTT. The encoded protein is CASSKDRPGSGNTIYF.

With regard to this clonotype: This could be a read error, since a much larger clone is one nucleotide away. The CDR3 region has the DNA TGTGCCAGCAGCTTATCCGTCCTCTCCTACAGTGAGCAGTTCTTC. It specifies CASSLSVLSYSEQFF. This rearrangement joins TRBV11-2 to TRBJ2-1; D gene ambiguous. Germline CDR1 is SGHAT and CDR2 is FQNNGV. This CDR3 region has 15 residues.

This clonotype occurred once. CDR3 residues: CAIGGVGTDTQYF. The CDR3, as DNA: TGTGCCATCGGGGGAGTAGGGACCGATACGCAGTATTTT. The V call is TRBV10-3, the J call TRBJ2-3, with D perhaps assigned TRBD1 or TRBD2 (5 bases each). Trimming cost V 8 bases and J 6 bases, with 15 bases left between them. The CDR3 is 13 amino acids. Per the germline V gene, CDR1 is ENHRY and CDR2 is SYGVKD.

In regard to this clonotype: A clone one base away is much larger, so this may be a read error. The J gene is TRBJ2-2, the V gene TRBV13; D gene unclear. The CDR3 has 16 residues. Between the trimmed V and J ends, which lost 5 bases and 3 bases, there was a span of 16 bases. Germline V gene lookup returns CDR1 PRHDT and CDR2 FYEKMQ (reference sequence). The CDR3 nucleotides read TGTGCCAGCAGCGAAGGAGTCCCGTTCGACACCGGGGAGCTGTTTTTT. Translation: CASSEGVPFDTGELFF. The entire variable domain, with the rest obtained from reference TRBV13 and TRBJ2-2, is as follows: AAGVIQSPRHLIKEKRETATLKCYPIPRHDTVYWYQQGPGQDPQFLISFYEKMQSDKGSIPDRFSAQQFSDYHSELNMSSLELGDSALYFCASSEGVPFDTGELFFGEGSRLTVL.

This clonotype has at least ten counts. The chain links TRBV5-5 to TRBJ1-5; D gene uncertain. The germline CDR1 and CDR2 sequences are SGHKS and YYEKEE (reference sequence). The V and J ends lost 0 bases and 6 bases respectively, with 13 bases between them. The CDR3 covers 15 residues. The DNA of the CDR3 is TGTGCCAGCAGCTTGGCCGACGGAGGCAGTCAGCCCCAGCATTTT. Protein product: CASSLADGGSQPQHF.

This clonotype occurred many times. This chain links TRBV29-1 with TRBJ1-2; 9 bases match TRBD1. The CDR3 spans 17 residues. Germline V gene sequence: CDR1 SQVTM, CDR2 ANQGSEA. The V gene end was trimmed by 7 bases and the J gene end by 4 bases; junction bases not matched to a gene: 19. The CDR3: CSAEEGQGSWLSYGYTF. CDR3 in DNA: TGCAGCGCCGAGGAGGGACAGGGAAGCTGGCTTTCCTATGGCTACACCTTC.

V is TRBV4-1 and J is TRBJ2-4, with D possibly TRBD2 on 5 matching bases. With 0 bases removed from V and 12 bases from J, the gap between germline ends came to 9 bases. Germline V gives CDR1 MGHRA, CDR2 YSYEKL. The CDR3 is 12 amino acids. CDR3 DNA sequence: TGCGCCAGCAGCCAAGACGTACGGGATCAGTACTTC. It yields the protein CASSQDVRDQYF.

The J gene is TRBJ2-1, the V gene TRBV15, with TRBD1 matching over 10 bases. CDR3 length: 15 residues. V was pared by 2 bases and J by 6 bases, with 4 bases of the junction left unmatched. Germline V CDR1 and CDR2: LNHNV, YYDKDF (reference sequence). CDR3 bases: TGTGCCACCAGCAGAACGGGACAGGGGAGCAATGAGCAGTTCTTC. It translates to CATSRTGQGSNEQFF.

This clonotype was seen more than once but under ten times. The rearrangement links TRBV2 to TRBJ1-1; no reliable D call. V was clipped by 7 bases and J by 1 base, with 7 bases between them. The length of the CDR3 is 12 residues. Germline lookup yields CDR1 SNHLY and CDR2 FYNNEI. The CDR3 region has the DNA TGTGCCAGCATAGCCCAGAACACTGAAGCTTTCTTT. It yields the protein CASIAQNTEAFF. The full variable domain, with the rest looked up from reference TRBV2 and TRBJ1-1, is EPEVTQTPSHQVTQMGQEVILRCVPISNHLYFYWYRQILGQKVEFLVSFYNNEISEKSEIFDDQFSVERPDGSNFTLKIRSTKLEDSAMYFCASIAQNTEAFFGQGTRLTVV.

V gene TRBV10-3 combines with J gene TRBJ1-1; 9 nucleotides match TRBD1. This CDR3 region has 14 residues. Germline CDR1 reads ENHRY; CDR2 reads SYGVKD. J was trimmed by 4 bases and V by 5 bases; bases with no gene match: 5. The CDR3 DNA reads TGTGCCATCAGTCCGGGACAGGGATCCACTGAAGCTTTCTTT. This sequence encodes CAISPGQGSTEAFF.

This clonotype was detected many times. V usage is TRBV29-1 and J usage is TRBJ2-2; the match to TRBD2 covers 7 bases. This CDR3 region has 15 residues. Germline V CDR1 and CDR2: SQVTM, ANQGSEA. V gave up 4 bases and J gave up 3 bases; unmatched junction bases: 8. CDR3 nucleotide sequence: TGCAGCGTTGGGCGGGCGGGAGTTGACACCGGGGAGCTGTTTTTT. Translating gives CSVGRAGVDTGELFF.

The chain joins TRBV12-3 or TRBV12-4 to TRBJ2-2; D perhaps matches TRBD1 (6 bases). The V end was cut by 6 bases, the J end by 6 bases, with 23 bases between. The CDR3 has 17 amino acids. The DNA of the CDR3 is TGTGCCAGCAGACCCGGGACATCGATTTTGTTTCCCGGGGAGCTGTTTTTT. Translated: CASRPGTSILFPGELFF.

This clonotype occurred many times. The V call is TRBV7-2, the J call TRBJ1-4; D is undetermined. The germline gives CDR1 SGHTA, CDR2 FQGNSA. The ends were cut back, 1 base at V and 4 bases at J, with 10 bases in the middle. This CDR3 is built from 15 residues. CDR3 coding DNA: TGTGCCAGCAGCTTAGATGCACGGATTAATGAAAAACTGTTTTTT. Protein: CASSLDARINEKLFF.